This paragraph covers one T cell receptor beta chain sequence. Its antigen remains unidentified. This entry comes from a study of shared clonotypes between healthy human individuals. This CDR3 has 13 residues. The V end was cut by 0 bases, the J end by 6 bases, with 6 bases between. Germline loops: CDR1 SGHDN, CDR2 FVKESK. Original methodology: Junction-only immunoSEQ sequences carried no quality scores, so filtering differed. The assay was immunoSEQ multiplex PCR, and TCRdb's table has in-frame clones only and misses some. V, J and clone size reflect that table, while D and trimming were determined from the DNA. The sample shows 400,000 to 500,000 clones, 70% to 80% of them seen only once. Study findings and constraints: It was only blood that was sampled, and tissue repertoires likely differ.

Sequencing used PBMCs. J is TRBJ1-3 and V is TRBV14; the D is unclear. This receptor was obtained from a woman aged 40 to 49 in good health. Some clones in this sample may be carry-over from other donors' samples. The CDR3 coding sequence is TGTGCCAGCAGCCAAGAACCGGAAAACACCATATATTTT. This encodes CASSQEPENTIYF. The full variable domain, with the rest looked up from reference TRBV14 and TRBJ1-3, is EAGVTQFPSHSVIEKGQTVTLRCDPISGHDNLYWYRRVMGKEIKFLLHFVKESKQDESGMPNNRFLAERTGGTYSTLKVQPAELEDSGVYFCASSQEPENTIYFGEGSWLTVV.